The subject of this entry is one TCR beta chain. Its antigen is unidentified. This CDR3 is also generated by other DNA sequences in the sample. This sample was taken from a study of beta chain features in type 1 diabetes. Regarding the study as a whole: Within each of all four CD4+ subsets, Type 1 diabetes patients had TCRB CDR3s that were moderately but significantly shorter.

Reverse transcribing all isolated RNA meant expressed TCRB transcripts were sequenced. Profiled with immunoSEQ multiplex PCR; TCRdb holds only in-frame clones, not every one. Among some 370,000 clones listed, 8.5% to 10% were seen once. The source material was central memory CD4+ T cells from blood. The receptor was derived from a man aged 25-45 years with type 1 diabetes.

CDR3 sequence (DNA): TGCGCCAGCAGCCGAGGAGACTACGAGCAGTACTTC. Residues: CASSRGDYEQYF. The rearrangement joins TRBV5-1 to TRBJ2-7; D remains unclear. The V gene's germline CDR1 is SGHRS and CDR2 YFSETQ. The CDR3 sequence is 12 residues long. V was pared by 4 bases and J by 3 bases, with 8 bases between. The complete variable domain, with remaining parts taken from reference TRBV5-1 and TRBJ2-7, reads KAGVTQTPRYLIKTRGQQVTLSCSPISGHRSVSWYQQTPGQGLQFLFEYFSETQRNKGNFPGRFSGRQFSNSRSEMNVSTLELGDSALYLCASSRGDYEQYFGPGTRLTVT.